This TCR beta chain came from a study of CD8 T cells in ankylosing spondylitis. Deletions cut 6 bases from V and 4 bases from J, with 15 bases between. Germline CDR1 is ENHRY and CDR2 is SYGVKD. This CDR3 has 14 residues. This clonotype was observed many times. Each CDR3 protein gets one entry after TCRdb re-called the 5' RACE reads with MiXCR. The sample carries 250,000 or so distinct CDR3 sequences, about 11% recorded once. The sequence came from a male donor with ankylosing spondylitis or in good health (not recorded which). J is TRBJ1-1 and V is TRBV10-3; perhaps TRBD1 as D (5 bases). The material sequenced was blood, either unsorted or a sorted T cell fraction (not recorded which). CDR3 sequence (DNA): TGTGCCATCAGCCCCAACCAGGGTTCCACTGAAGCTTTCTTT. Protein sequence: CAISPNQGSTEAFF.